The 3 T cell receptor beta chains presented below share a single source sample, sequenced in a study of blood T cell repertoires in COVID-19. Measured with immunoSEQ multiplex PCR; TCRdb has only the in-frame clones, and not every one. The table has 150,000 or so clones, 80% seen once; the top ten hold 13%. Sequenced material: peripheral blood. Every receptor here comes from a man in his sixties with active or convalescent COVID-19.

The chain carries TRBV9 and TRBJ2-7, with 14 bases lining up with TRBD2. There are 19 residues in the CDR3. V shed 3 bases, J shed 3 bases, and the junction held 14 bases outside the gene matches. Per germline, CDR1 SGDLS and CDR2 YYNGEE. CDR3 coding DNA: TGTGCCAGCAGCGAGGGGACTAGCGGGAGTGTCTCTTCAAGCTACGAGCAGTACTTC. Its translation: CASSEGTSGSVSSSYEQYF.

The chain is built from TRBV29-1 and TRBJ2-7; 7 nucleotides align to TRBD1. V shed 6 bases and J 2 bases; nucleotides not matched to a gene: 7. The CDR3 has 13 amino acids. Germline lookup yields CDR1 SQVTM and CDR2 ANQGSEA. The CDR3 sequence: CSVRQGETYEQYF. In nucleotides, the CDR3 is TGCAGCGTCCGACAGGGAGAAACCTACGAGCAGTACTTC.

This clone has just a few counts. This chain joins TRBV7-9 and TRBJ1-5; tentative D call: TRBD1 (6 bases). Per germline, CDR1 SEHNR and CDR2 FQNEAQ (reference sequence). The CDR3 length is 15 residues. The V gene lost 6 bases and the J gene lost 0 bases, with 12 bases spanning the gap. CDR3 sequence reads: CASSLSRGSNQPQHF. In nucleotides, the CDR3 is TGTGCCAGCAGTTTGTCCAGGGGTAGCAATCAGCCCCAGCATTTT.